These 19 T cell receptor beta chains originate from one sample sequenced in a study of shared clonotypes between healthy human individuals. Sequenced by immunoSEQ multiplex PCR; TCRdb stores in-frame clones only, minus some. The profile covers some 1 million clones, with roughly 80% appearing a single time and roughly 1.4% taken by the ten largest. Sequenced material: memory CD4+ T cells sorted from blood. The subset is: CD45RA-negative fraction. These receptors came from a man between 18 and 29 years old in good health.

This clone was seen more than once but under ten times. J is TRBJ1-6 and V is TRBV28; D unresolved. This CDR3 has 14 amino acids. The germline CDR1 and CDR2 sequences are MDHEN and SYDVKM. Trimming pared 8 bases from V and 6 bases from J, leaving 14 bases between. The CDR3 DNA reads TGTGCCAGCTTGAGAGGGAGTAGTAATTCACCCCTCCACTTT. Encoded protein: CASLRGSSNSPLHF.

The chain links TRBV6-1 to TRBJ2-2; the D is unclear. Per the germline V gene, CDR1 is MNHNS and CDR2 is SASEGT. Trimming took 5 bases from V and 1 from J, leaving 5 bases between them. The CDR3 spans 13 residues. CDR3 nucleotide sequence: TGTGCCAGCAGTAGGATGAACACCGGGGAGCTGTTTTTT. Protein: CASSRMNTGELFF.

About this clone: Other DNA sequences of this sample code for an identical CDR3. The gene calls are TRBV25-1 and TRBJ2-5, with no clear D. Germline lookup yields CDR1 MGHDK and CDR2 SYGVNS. V gave up 5 bases and J gave up 2 bases, with 3 bases separating them. The CDR3 consists of 11 residues. This chain's CDR3 is CASSPQETQYF. As DNA, the CDR3 is TGTGCCAGCAGTCCTCAAGAGACCCAGTACTTC.

About this clone: A read error is possible here, since a much larger clone lies one base away. The chain is built from TRBV28 and TRBJ1-1, with 7 positions matching TRBD1. Germline V gene sequence: CDR1 MDHEN, CDR2 SYDVKM. The CDR3 consists of 14 residues. The V gene end was trimmed by 6 bases and the J gene end by 0 bases; junction bases not matched to a gene: 4. The CDR3 bases are TGTGCCAGCAGCTTACAGGGGTTGAACACTGAAGCTTTCTTT. Translating gives CASSLQGLNTEAFF. The full variable domain, its missing parts supplied by reference TRBV28 and TRBJ1-1, is DVKVTQSSRYLVKRTGEKVFLECVQDMDHENMFWYRQDPGLGLRLIYFSYDVKMKEKGDIPEGYSVSREKKERFSLILESASTNQTSMYLCASSLQGLNTEAFFGQGTRLTVV.

This clone has a single count. This rearrangement joins TRBV29-1 to TRBJ1-5; D unclear. The germline gives CDR1 SQVTM, CDR2 ANQGSEA. This CDR3 is built from 14 residues. V gave up 4 bases and J gave up 0 bases, with 10 bases separating them. CDR3 coding DNA: TGCAGCGTTGCGGTCGGGGATAGCAATCAGCCCCAGCATTTT. Protein product: CSVAVGDSNQPQHF.

The chain links TRBV6-5 to TRBJ2-2, with a tentative D call TRBD1 (6 bases). Germline loops: CDR1 MNHEY, CDR2 SVGAGI. The CDR3 consists of 15 residues. The V gene lost 4 bases and the J gene lost 5 bases, with 14 bases spanning the gap. CDR3 region: CASSSGTRGTGELFF. CDR3 sequence (DNA): TGTGCCAGCAGTTCAGGGACAAGAGGAACCGGGGAGCTGTTTTTT.

This chain links TRBV6-1 with TRBJ2-1; D is perhaps TRBD1 (6 bases). Germline V CDR1 and CDR2: MNHNS, SASEGT. The ends were cut back, 6 bases at V and 2 bases at J, with 14 bases in the middle. The CDR3 runs to 15 residues. This CDR3 is CASSRSQGPYNEQFF. CDR3 coding DNA: TGTGCCAGCAGCCGGTCCCAGGGGCCCTACAATGAGCAGTTCTTC.

The chain employs TRBV7-9 and TRBJ2-3; D is tentatively TRBD1 or TRBD2 (6 bases each). V was trimmed by 4 bases and J by 3 bases, leaving 14 bases between them. This CDR3 has 15 amino acids. Germline V CDR1 and CDR2: SEHNR, FQNEAQ (reference sequence). The CDR3 region is CASSSTGADTDTQYF. Written as DNA, the CDR3 is TGTGCCAGCAGCTCGACGGGGGCGGATACAGATACGCAGTATTTT.

The table lists this clone with a few counts. The chain joins TRBV27 to TRBJ2-2; D is possibly TRBD1 or TRBD2 (5 bases each). The germline V and J ends were trimmed by 6 bases and 3 bases, with 14 bases remaining between them. The CDR3 length is 15 residues. Per the germline V gene, CDR1 is MNHEY and CDR2 is SMNVEV (reference sequence). CDR3 region: CASRPWDRDTGELFF. The DNA of the CDR3 is TGTGCCAGCAGGCCTTGGGACCGTGACACCGGGGAGCTGTTTTTT.

The chain is built from TRBV5-6 and TRBJ2-1; D gene unclear. This CDR3 has 13 residues. The V end lost 8 bases, the J end lost 3 bases, and 12 bases lay between the germline ends. The germline V gene encodes CDR1 SGHDT and CDR2 YYEEEE. The CDR3 reads CASIRNLYNEQFF. Written as DNA, the CDR3 is TGTGCCAGTATACGCAACCTCTACAATGAGCAGTTCTTC.

This chain uses TRBV18 with TRBJ1-2, with 7 bases identical to TRBD1. V lost 4 bases to trimming and J lost 8 bases; unmatched junction nucleotides: 7. This CDR3 is built from 13 residues. Germline V CDR1 and CDR2: KGHSH, LQKENI. The CDR3 here is CASSQDRARGYTF. In DNA, the CDR3 is TGTGCCAGCTCACAAGACAGGGCCCGGGGCTACACCTTC.

The chain combines TRBV19 with TRBJ2-2; TRBD1 matches at 8 bases. J lost 6 bases, V lost 11 bases, and 11 bases had no gene match. Germline V gene lookup returns CDR1 LNHDA and CDR2 SQIVND (reference sequence). This CDR3 contains 14 residues. For the CDR3, the DNA is TGTGCCGGCCACAGGGGGTTAGTCCCCGGGGAGCTGTTTTTT. It is translated as CAGHRGLVPGELFF.

This clone was seen once. The chain has TRBV6-5 and TRBJ2-3, with D perhaps TRBD2 (5 bases). This CDR3 has 13 residues. Germline CDR1 MNHEY, CDR2 SVGAGI. V gave up 2 bases and J gave up 4 bases, with 7 bases separating them. The CDR3 DNA reads as TGTGCCAGCAGTTACGGGAGCTCAGATACGCAGTATTTT. This sequence encodes CASSYGSSDTQYF.

The chain employs TRBV30 and TRBJ1-1, with D unclear. The CDR3 runs to 13 residues. V was trimmed by 2 bases and J by 0 bases, leaving 7 bases between them. CDR1 is GTSNPN and CDR2 is SVGIG in the germline V gene (reference sequence). DNA of the CDR3: TGTGCCTGGAGTCAGCCGGTGAACACTGAAGCTTTCTTT. This gives the protein CAWSQPVNTEAFF.

This clone came up once. The genes are TRBV9 and TRBJ2-1; 11 bases agree with TRBD2. The germline gives CDR1 SGDLS, CDR2 YYNGEE. Germline trimming cut 1 base from V and 8 bases from J; bases unmatched to any gene: 11. The CDR3 contains 17 residues. CDR3 region: CASSVQASGGFLHEQFF. The CDR3 nucleotides are TGTGCCAGCAGCGTACAGGCTAGCGGGGGGTTTTTGCATGAGCAGTTCTTC.

The chain couples TRBV19 to TRBJ2-2, with 13 nucleotides matching TRBD2. The V gene end was trimmed by 7 bases and the J gene end by 5 bases; junction bases not matched to a gene: 16. Germline CDR1 LNHDA, CDR2 SQIVND (reference sequence). The CDR3 is made up of 19 amino acids. The CDR3 reads CASTLLRLAGGERTGELFF. In DNA form, the CDR3 reads TGTGCCAGTACCCTATTGAGACTAGCGGGAGGAGAGAGAACCGGGGAGCTGTTTTTT.

The chain couples TRBV18 to TRBJ2-7, with 9 bases fitting TRBD1. In germline, CDR1 is KGHSH, CDR2 LQKENI. V dropped 3 bases and J dropped 5; count of bases not matched to a gene: 11. This CDR3 has 16 amino acids. The CDR3, as DNA: TGTGCCAGCTCACCTACGGACAGGGGTGTCAGTCACGAGCAGTACTTC. This encodes CASSPTDRGVSHEQYF.

The chain joins TRBV6-1 to TRBJ2-7; 8 bases map to TRBD1. Germline V gene data show CDR1 as MNHNS and CDR2 as SASEGT. V shed 6 bases and J 0 bases; nucleotides not matched to a gene: 4. This CDR3 spans 14 amino acids. CDR3 amino acids: CASRGQVSSYEQYF. CDR3 DNA sequence: TGTGCCAGCAGGGGACAGGTCAGCTCCTACGAGCAGTACTTC.

Only one count was recorded for this clone. The chain recombines TRBV6-6 with TRBJ1-5; possibly TRBD1 for D (5 bases). The CDR3 consists of 13 residues. The V end lost 2 bases, the J end lost 9 bases, and 11 bases lay between the germline ends. Germline CDR1 MNHNY, CDR2 SVGAGI (reference sequence). The CDR3 DNA reads TGTGCCAGCAGTTACCCCCAGGGAGGGCCCCAGCATTTT. This encodes CASSYPQGGPQHF.